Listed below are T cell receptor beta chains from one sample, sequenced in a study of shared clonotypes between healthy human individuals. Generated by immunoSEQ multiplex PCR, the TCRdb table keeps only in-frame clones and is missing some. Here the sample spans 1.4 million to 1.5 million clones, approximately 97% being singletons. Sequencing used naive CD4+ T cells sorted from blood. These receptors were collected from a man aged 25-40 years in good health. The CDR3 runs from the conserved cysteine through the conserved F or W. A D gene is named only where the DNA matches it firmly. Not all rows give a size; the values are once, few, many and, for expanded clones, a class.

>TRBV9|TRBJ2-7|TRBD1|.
CASSTSSGTGISYEQYF
TGTGCCAGCAGCACCTCCTCCGGGACAGGAATCTCCTACGAGCAGTACTTC
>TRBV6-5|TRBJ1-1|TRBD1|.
CASRLDRAATEAFF
TGTGCCAGCAGACTCGACAGGGCGGCCACTGAAGCTTTCTTT
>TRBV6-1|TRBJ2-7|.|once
CASRLNLAPSYEQYF
TGTGCCAGCAGATTAAACCTAGCGCCCTCCTACGAGCAGTACTTC
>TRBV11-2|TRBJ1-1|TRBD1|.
CASSRTGEAFF
TGTGCCAGCAGCCGGACAGGTGAAGCTTTCTTT
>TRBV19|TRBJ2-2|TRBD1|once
CASRGTGEAGELFF
TGTGCCAGCCGAGGGACAGGGGAAGCCGGGGAGCTGTTTTTT
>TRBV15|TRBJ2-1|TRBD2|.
CATSGLTSGRIEQFF
TGTGCCACCAGCGGCCTGACTAGCGGGAGGATTGAGCAGTTCTTC
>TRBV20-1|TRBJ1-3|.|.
CSARVKNTIYF
TGCAGTGCTAGAGTCAAAAACACCATATATTTT
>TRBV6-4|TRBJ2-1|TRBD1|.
CASSRQGTLYNEQFF
TGTGCCAGCAGCCGACAGGGTACCCTATACAATGAGCAGTTCTTC
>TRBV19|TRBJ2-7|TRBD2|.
CASSIPGLAGRYEQYF
TGTGCCAGTAGTATACCCGGACTAGCGGGAAGGTACGAGCAGTACTTC
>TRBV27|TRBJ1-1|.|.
CASSPRANTEAFF
TGTGCCAGCAGTCCCCGGGCGAACACTGAAGCTTTCTTT
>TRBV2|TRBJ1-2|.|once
CASSGGGEYGYTF
TGTGCCAGCAGTGGAGGGGGGGAGTATGGCTACACCTTC